This is a list of T cell receptor beta chains from one sample in a study of radiation and T cells in renal cell carcinoma. Libraries were prepared by immunoSEQ multiplex PCR; TCRdb keeps only in-frame clonotypes and omits some of them. This sample has 13,000 or so clones; roughly three fifths occur once, and the top ten carry roughly 13%. Sequenced material: tumor tissue, taken from a patient whose treatment was nephrectomy without radiotherapy. Every receptor here comes from a man aged 50 or older with renal cell carcinoma. CDR3s include the opening cysteine and the closing phenylalanine or tryptophan. Fields, in order: J gene, clone size, D gene, V gene, CDR3 protein, CDR3 DNA. The D gene is left open where the match is weak. Rows give clone size only sometimes, using once, few, many, or a class for an expanded clone.

TRBJ1-1,.,.,TRBV30,CAWSEGDGTEAFF,TGTGCCTGGAGTGAAGGGGATGGGACTGAAGCTTTCTTT
TRBJ1-1,medium-sized,.,TRBV5-1,CASSLGGAQGTEAFF,TGCGCCAGCAGCTTGGGAGGGGCCCAGGGCACTGAAGCTTTCTTT
TRBJ2-7,few,TRBD2,TRBV6-1,CASRSGGWEQYF,TGTGCCAGCAGGAGCGGGGGCTGGGAGCAGTACTTC
TRBJ1-2,.,.,TRBV9,CASSRLEGSYTF,TGTGCCAGCAGCCGCCTCGAAGGGAGCTACACCTTC
TRBJ1-4,.,.,TRBV19,CASSLPGAIEKLFF,TGTGCCAGTAGTCTTCCAGGGGCAATCGAAAAACTGTTTTTT
TRBJ1-1,.,.,TRBV5-8,CASSLRVMNTEAFF,TGTGCCAGCAGCTTGAGAGTCATGAACACTGAAGCTTTCTTT
TRBJ1-1,.,.,TRBV19,CASSLRGSEAFF,TGTGCCAGTAGTCTCAGGGGTTCTGAAGCTTTCTTT
TRBJ2-3,.,TRBD2,TRBV7-9,CASSGRTRADTQYF,TGTGCCAGCAGCGGCCGGACTAGAGCAGATACGCAGTATTTT
TRBJ1-6,few,.,TRBV6-5,CASSPQGFNSPLHF,TGTGCCAGCAGTCCCCAGGGTTTTAATTCACCCCTCCACTTT
TRBJ2-7,.,.,TRBV9,CASSLPVAPMYEQYF,TGTGCCAGCAGCCTTCCGGTAGCGCCGATGTACGAGCAGTACTTC
TRBJ2-1,large,.,TRBV19,CASSIGLVNEQFF,TGTGCCAGTAGTATAGGGTTAGTCAATGAGCAGTTCTTC
TRBJ2-7,.,.,TRBV10-1,CASSRGSSEQYF,TGCGCCAGCAGTCGTGGGTCTTCCGAGCAGTACTTC
TRBJ1-2,.,.,TRBV18,CASSPMSPDTNYGYTF,TGTGCCAGCTCACCAATGTCGCCAGACACTAACTATGGCTACACCTTC
TRBJ2-1,few,.,TRBV10-2,CASSVGAGNEQFF,TGCGCCAGCAGTGTTGGGGCCGGCAATGAGCAGTTCTTC
TRBJ2-1,.,TRBD2,TRBV10-3,CAIRAGEYNEQFF,TGTGCCATCAGGGCGGGGGAATACAATGAGCAGTTCTTC
TRBJ1-4,.,.,TRBV6-1,CASRLGTSRDEKLFF,TGTGCCAGCAGGTTGGGGACGTCAAGAGATGAAAAACTGTTTTTT
TRBJ1-1,once,.,TRBV6-1,CASSEGENTEAFF,TGTGCCAGCAGTGAAGGGGAGAACACTGAAGCTTTCTTT
TRBJ1-5,.,.,TRBV2,CASSGAGGENQPQHF,TGTGCCAGCAGCGGCGCGGGGGGGGAAAACCAGCCCCAGCATTTT
TRBJ2-1,.,TRBD2,TRBV7-6,CASSHLGAGGSYNEQFF,TGTGCCAGCAGCCACCTAGGAGCGGGGGGCTCCTACAATGAGCAGTTCTTC
TRBJ1-1,.,.,TRBV19,CASSRGVANTEAFF,TGTGCCAGTAGCAGAGGGGTCGCGAACACTGAAGCTTTCTTT
TRBJ1-6,.,.,TRBV6-4,CASSDGRLDNSPLHF,TGTGCCAGCAGTGATGGAAGATTGGATAATTCACCCCTCCACTTT
TRBJ1-2,.,.,TRBV9,CASSRGGENGYTF,TGTGCCAGCAGCCGGGGGGGAGAAAATGGCTACACCTTC
TRBJ1-1,few,.,TRBV2,CASSPPRVGNTEAFF,TGTGCCAGCAGTCCCCCTAGGGTTGGGAACACTGAAGCTTTCTTT
TRBJ1-5,few,TRBD1,TRBV19,CASSPGTGVGQPQHF,TGTGCCAGTAGCCCCGGGACAGGGGTTGGGCAGCCCCAGCATTTT
TRBJ2-3,.,.,TRBV5-1,CASSPPKGKSTDTQYF,TGCGCCAGCAGCCCCCCAAAAGGGAAAAGCACAGATACGCAGTATTTT
TRBJ2-1,.,TRBD2,TRBV2,CASSERGTSGYNEQFF,TGTGCCAGCAGTGAAAGGGGAACTAGCGGATACAATGAGCAGTTCTTC
TRBJ2-7,few,.,TRBV18,CASSPQRVGKEQYF,TGTGCCAGCTCACCACAAAGGGTGGGCAAGGAGCAGTACTTC
TRBJ2-7,.,.,TRBV6-1,CASTVYPSYEQYF,TGTGCCAGCACGGTCTATCCTTCCTACGAGCAGTACTTC
TRBJ2-2,few,TRBD1,TRBV5-1,CASRGTVSTGELFF,TGCGCCAGCAGGGGGACAGTCTCCACCGGGGAGCTGTTTTTT
TRBJ2-1,.,TRBD1,TRBV13,CASSFTGVTYNEQFF,TGTGCCAGCAGCTTTACAGGGGTTACCTACAATGAGCAGTTCTTC
TRBJ2-7,.,.,TRBV28,CATYTGHSPYEQYF,TGTGCCACCTACACGGGACATTCCCCCTACGAGCAGTACTTC
TRBJ1-5,.,.,TRBV6-1,CASSEGLGRGGNQPQHF,TGTGCCAGCAGTGAAGGGTTGGGGAGGGGGGGAAATCAGCCCCAGCATTTT
TRBJ2-7,.,TRBD1,TRBV27,CASSTPGTGIDEQYF,TGTGCCAGCAGTACCCCCGGGACAGGGATAGACGAGCAGTACTTC
TRBJ1-4,few,TRBD1,TRBV19,CASSMGRGSEKLFF,TGTGCCAGTAGTATGGGCAGGGGGAGTGAAAAACTGTTTTTT
TRBJ1-6,medium-sized,TRBD1,TRBV7-3,CASSSTGDGNSPLHF,TGTGCCAGCAGCTCCACAGGGGACGGGAATTCACCCCTCCACTTT
TRBJ2-7,.,.,TRBV9,CASSLRATDSGEQYF,TGTGCCAGCAGCCTCCGCGCGACGGACAGTGGCGAGCAGTACTTC
TRBJ1-6,medium-sized,TRBD1,TRBV10-2,CATSTGVNSPLHF,TGCGCCACCTCGACAGGGGTGAATTCACCCCTCCACTTT
TRBJ2-7,.,.,TRBV27,CASSLLGPTFEQYF,TGTGCCAGCAGTTTACTGGGACCAACGTTCGAGCAGTACTTC
TRBJ2-6,.,.,TRBV7-2,CASSLRFGANVLTF,TGTGCCAGCAGCTTAAGGTTCGGGGCCAACGTCCTGACTTTC
TRBJ1-1,medium-sized,.,TRBV30,CAWSVRSVGTEAFF,TGTGCCTGGAGTGTACGATCAGTCGGCACTGAAGCTTTCTTT
TRBJ1-5,few,.,TRBV5-1,CASSLGVQDSNQPQHF,TGCGCCAGCAGCTTGGGGGTACAAGATAGCAATCAGCCCCAGCATTTT
TRBJ1-1,.,.,TRBV6-1,CASSETVESFF,TGTGCCAGCAGTGAGACCGTCGAGTCTTTCTTT
TRBJ2-3,medium-sized,.,TRBV19,CASGRDTDTQYF,TGTGCCAGTGGGCGGGACACAGATACGCAGTATTTT
TRBJ2-3,.,.,TRBV2,CASSDPRNTQYF,TGTGCCAGCAGCGACCCTCGGAATACGCAGTATTTT
TRBJ2-2,.,.,TRBV2,CASSGTGKTGELFF,TGTGCCAGCAGTGGCACAGGGAAAACAGGGGAGCTGTTTTTT
TRBJ1-1,.,.,TRBV10-1,CASSGGDGGTEAFF,TGCGCCAGCAGTGGCGGGGACGGGGGGACTGAAGCTTTCTTT
TRBJ2-7,.,TRBD1,TRBV7-9,CASSPTGQGFVEQYF,TGTGCCAGCAGCCCTACGGGACAGGGATTCGTAGAGCAGTACTTC
TRBJ2-2,large,.,TRBV11-2,CASSPIDQAVGELFF,TGTGCCAGCAGCCCGATAGACCAAGCGGTCGGGGAGCTGTTTTTT
TRBJ1-1,.,.,TRBV30,CASPGQGGTEAFF,TGTGCCTCCCCGGGGCAGGGTGGCACTGAAGCTTTCTTT
TRBJ1-5,.,TRBD1,TRBV7-6,CASSLGTGGNQPQHF,TGTGCCAGCAGCTTAGGGACAGGGGGAAATCAGCCCCAGCATTTT
TRBJ1-6,few,.,TRBV18,CASSPPEGAAPLHF,TGTGCCAGCTCACCACCGGAGGGTGCGGCACCCCTCCACTTT
TRBJ1-4,.,.,TRBV4-2,CASSQDRTSDNEKLFF,TGTGCCAGCAGCCAAGATAGAACGTCAGATAATGAAAAACTGTTTTTT
TRBJ2-3,.,.,TRBV5-6,CASSLGGGPTDTQYF,TGTGCCAGCAGCTTGGGCGGGGGCCCCACAGATACGCAGTATTTT
TRBJ2-1,.,.,TRBV5-1,CASSFEPRDNEQFF,TGCGCCAGCAGCTTCGAGCCCCGGGACAATGAGCAGTTCTTC